The present T cell receptor (beta chain) was sequenced within a study of shared clonotypes between healthy human individuals. Data came from immunoSEQ multiplex PCR; TCRdb stores just in-frame clones and leaves some out. The repertoire includes just over 2,000,000 clones, approximately 95% of them detected once, and 0.1% to 0.15% sits in the top ten. V was pared by 5 bases and J by 2 bases, with 5 bases of the junction left unmatched. The CDR3 runs 15 residues. Per the germline V gene, CDR1 is SNHLY and CDR2 is FYNNEI. The V gene is TRBV2, the J gene TRBJ2-1; 8 nucleotides agree with TRBD1. Specimen: naive CD4+ T cells sorted from blood. Regarding subset: CD45RA+ positively selected. The sequence was obtained from a man aged 18 to 29 in good health. CDR3 in DNA: TGTGCCAGCAGTCCGCTACAGGGGGCCTACAATGAGCAGTTCTTC. This encodes CASSPLQGAYNEQFF.